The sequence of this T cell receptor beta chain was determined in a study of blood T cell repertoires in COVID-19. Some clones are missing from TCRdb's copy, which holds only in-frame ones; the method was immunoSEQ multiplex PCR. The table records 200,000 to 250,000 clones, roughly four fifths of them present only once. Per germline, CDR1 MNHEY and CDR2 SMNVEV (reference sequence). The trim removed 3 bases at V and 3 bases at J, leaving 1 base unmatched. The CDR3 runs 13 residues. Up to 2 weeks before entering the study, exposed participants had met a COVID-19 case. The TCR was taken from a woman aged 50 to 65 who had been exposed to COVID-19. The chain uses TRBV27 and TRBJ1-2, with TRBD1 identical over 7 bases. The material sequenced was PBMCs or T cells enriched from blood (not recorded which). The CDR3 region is CASSFGTDYGYTF. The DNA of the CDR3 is TGTGCCAGCAGTTTCGGGACAGACTATGGCTACACCTTC.